This TCR beta chain is drawn from a study of CD4 T cells in relation to SARS-CoV-2 and coronaviruses (dated by TCRdb to the early 2020s). For the wider study: In the ViraFEST assay, PBMCs were cultured with antigen for 9 to 10 days, after which TCR beta CDR3s were sequenced to identify antigen-specific clonal expansions. The negative reference condition was either a culture with an HIV-1 Nef peptide pool or a culture with no peptide. Using patient-derived lymphoblastoid cell lines, the shared crossreactive spike epitopes were mapped to their HLA restriction. At the level of individual TCR clonotypes, the study evaluated whether memory CD4+ T cells crossreact between the spike proteins of SARS-CoV-2 and those of common cold coronaviruses. Samples from three pre-COVID donors and the naive versus memory experiments were sequenced with the Adaptive Biotechnologies TCR-sequencing kit; other data were Illumina-based. A different, Illumina-based TCR-beta assay was used to sequence expansion assays from other donors in the study. Study-wide findings and limitations: Since the crossreactivity analysis centred on spike protein, crossreactivity against other viral proteins was not assessed. Memory CD4+ clonotypes crossrecognizing SARS-CoV-2 and at least one common cold coronavirus spike were found in roughly 65% of donors. Pre-pandemic and post-infection samples were not both contributed by any donor, so tracing of the source of pre-existing responses was limited. Compared with monoreactive clones, crossreactive clones had significantly weaker SARS-CoV-2-driven expansion, a result consistent with antigenic imprinting. Small numbers of patients and of tested TCRs limited the study.

As regards this clone: This clone's antigen is unknown. Base-call qualities are not available, and no considerably larger clone is one nucleotide away.

Libraries were built with the immunoSEQ multiplex PCR assay. As for how the authors treated the data: Preprocessing removed nonproductive sequences and CDR3s not starting with C, not ending with F or W, or shorter than 7 amino acids. The MANAFEST web app identified antigen-specific clonotypes based on expansion compared with the reference and other culture wells. A clone counted as positive if significantly expanded in 2 of 3 replicate wells versus the reference culture at FDR below 0.05. A further requirement for positive clones was significant expansion compared with all other tandem wells, along with an odds ratio above 5. Pairwise Levenshtein distance, computed with the stringdist R package after three terminal residues were trimmed from each end, was used as the measure of CDR3 homology. TCRdb limited this immuneACCESS table to in-frame rearrangements with V and J called. A share of clones is missing; checked studies link under half to unresolved V genes, and the rest is unexplained. V, J and clone size are taken as reported in that table, and D and trimming were inferred from the DNA itself. This sample gives 20,000 to 25,000 clones in total; 65% to 85% of them show up just once. The ten largest make up around 16% of the sample.

From its cysteine to its phenylalanine, the CDR3 spans 15 amino acids. The sequence is cut down to CDR3 DNA, 45 bases in frame from base 1. V drops 3 bases and J drops 4 bases, leaving 15 bases in between. CDR1 SGHDN and CDR2 FVKESK were looked up in the germline V gene. CD4+ T cells from unexposed donors were collected before the COVID-19 pandemic (2011-2018). After less than 13 days of culture, CD4+ T cells were isolated with the EasySep CD4+ T cell isolation kit. As far as cell numbers permitted, CD4+ T cells from unexposed donors were tested for reactivity against SARS-CoV-2 S and N as well as four spike pools from common cold coronaviruses. Around 1.9 million PBMCs per well were cultured in IMDM with roughly 5% human AB serum and roughly 10 IU/ml IL-2. Half of the culture medium was replaced with fresh IL-2-containing medium on days 3 and 7. In general, triplicate replicate wells were used for every peptide culture condition. Leukapheresis product for the unexposed donors was bought commercially. Ficoll-Paque PLUS gradient centrifugation was used to isolate PBMCs from either whole blood or leukapheresis product. The PBMCs went either fresh into the expansion assay or into cryopreservation at -140 degrees C. The QIAamp Micro DNA Kit was used to extract genomic DNA from the CD4+ T cells.

The clonotype was recovered from a human donor in good health. The sequencing sample was made of CD4+ T cells from PBMCs, cultured in vitro. The V and J genes are TRBV14 and TRBJ1-2; TRBD1 is perhaps the D gene, given 5 matching bases. The CDR3 region: CASSQAWDGGYGYTF. Here is the DNA: TGTGCCAGCAGCCAGGCCTGGGACGGGGGCTATGGCTACACCTTC.